Below, 12 T cell receptor beta chains from the same sample are listed, as sequenced in a study of blood T cells in healthy people across ages. For the second PCR, which ran for roughly 7 to 11 cycles, a sample-barcoded 5' primer and a J-beta primer mix were used. TCRdb re-called the 5' RACE reads through MiXCR, storing one row per CDR3 protein. The sample holds approximately 1.5 million distinct CDR3 sequences, 42% seen once. The sequenced sample was blood. Source of these receptors: a young woman in good health.

For the CDR3, the DNA is TGCGCCAGCAGCCCCTTGGAGGACCTTTCGGGAGATACGCAGTATTTT. It is translated as CASSPLEDLSGDTQYF. The V and J genes are TRBV5-1 and TRBJ2-3; maybe TRBD2 (5 bases). V shed 4 bases and J shed 5 bases, with 20 bases lying between them. Germline V gives CDR1 SGHRS, CDR2 YFSETQ. CDR3 size: 16 residues.

This chain links TRBV7-9 with TRBJ2-2; D possibly corresponds to TRBD1 (5 bases). The V end was cut by 3 bases, the J end by 7 bases, with 12 bases between. This CDR3 region has 14 residues. CDR1 SEHNR and CDR2 FQNEAQ come from the germline V gene (reference sequence). The CDR3 DNA reads as TGTGCCAGCAGCTTCGTGACAGTAAACGGGGAGCTGTTTTTT. It is translated as CASSFVTVNGELFF.

The CDR3 here is CSVEDLARLSYNEQYF. The DNA of the CDR3 is TGCAGCGTTGAAGATTTAGCCCGGCTCTCCTACAATGAGCAGTACTTC. V and J are TRBV29-1 and TRBJ2-1; D remains ambiguous. With the DNA end fitting TRBJ2-7 better, the J assignment may be wrong. CDR1 is SQVTM, CDR2 ANQGSEA, per germline. The CDR3 contains 16 residues.

The CDR3 spells CATSRGPGTEAFF. Here the CDR3 DNA reads TGTGCCACCTCACGGGGGCCCGGCACTGAAGCTTTCTTT. The chain employs TRBV15 and TRBJ1-1; tentatively, D is TRBD1 (6 bases). V lost 8 bases, J lost 4 bases, and 14 bases lay in between. Germline CDR1 and CDR2: LNHNV and YYDKDF (reference sequence). This CDR3 spans 13 amino acids.

The chain uses TRBV29-1 and TRBJ1-2; TRBD1 aligns across 8 bases. V lost 8 bases, J lost 8 bases, and 16 bases stayed unmatched. From germline, CDR1 is SQVTM and CDR2 ANQGSEA. The CDR3 is 14 amino acids. CDR3 in DNA: TGCAGCACCTCCCGTAGCAGGGGGCGAGAAGGCTACACCTTC. The encoded protein is CSTSRSRGREGYTF.

The rearrangement joins TRBV28 to TRBJ2-6; 8 bases are shared with TRBD1. V lost 3 bases, J lost 0 bases, and 7 bases stayed unmatched. The germline CDR1 and CDR2 sequences are MDHEN and SYDVKM. CDR3 size: 18 residues. The CDR3 spells CASSFRAGGSSGANVLTF. For the CDR3, the DNA is TGTGCCAGCAGTTTTAGAGCAGGGGGCAGCTCTGGGGCCAACGTCCTGACTTTC.

A word on this clonotype: Compared with germline, one end of the junction differs, possibly owing to a read error. The V call is TRBV20-1, the J call TRBJ1-4; D remains ambiguous. CDR3 size: 13 residues. The germline CDR1 and CDR2 sequences are DFQATT and SNEGSKA (reference sequence). CDR3 amino acids: CSAWAATNEKLFF. The DNA of the CDR3 is TGTAGTGCTTGGGCAGCAACTAATGAAAAACTGTTTTTT.

The chain recombines TRBV7-2 with TRBJ2-7; D remains ambiguous. The V and J ends lost 5 bases and 2 bases respectively, with 13 bases between them. The CDR3 contains 14 residues. The germline V gene has CDR1 SGHTA and CDR2 FQGNSA. The CDR3 is CASSVGSRAYEQYF. The CDR3 DNA is TGTGCCAGCAGCGTAGGCAGTCGGGCCTACGAGCAGTACTTC.

Points on this clonotype: Germline is not matched at one junction end, which may reflect a read error. This sequence joins TRBV20-1 and TRBJ1-2; the D gene is possibly TRBD1 (6 bases). This CDR3 spans 14 amino acids. Germline CDR1 and CDR2: DFQATT and SNEGSKA (reference sequence). The CDR3 DNA reads as TGCGGTGCTAGAAGGGACAACCCGAAAGATGGCTACACCTTC. Its protein product is CGARRDNPKDGYTF.

The chain has TRBV6-2 or TRBV6-3 and TRBJ2-3, with 7 bases fitting TRBD2. Germline V gene sequence: CDR1 MNHEY, CDR2 SVGEGT. The CDR3 loop spans 15 amino acids. Trimming took 2 bases from V and 4 from J; bases not matched to a gene: 6. The CDR3 sequence is CASSYPRGGPDTQYF. For the CDR3, the DNA is TGTGCCAGCAGTTACCCGAGGGGAGGGCCAGATACGCAGTATTTT.

The chain uses TRBV27 and TRBJ1-2; TRBD1 aligns across 7 bases. The CDR3 has 16 residues. Germline V gene sequence: CDR1 MNHEY, CDR2 SMNVEV (reference sequence). With V trimmed by 4 bases and J by 4 bases, 12 bases remained unmatched. CDR3 sequence reads: CASSSPSRQGGYGYTF. CDR3 nucleotides: TGTGCCAGCAGTTCCCCCAGTAGGCAGGGGGGCTATGGCTACACCTTC.

The J gene is TRBJ2-2, the V gene TRBV5-1; TRBD2 matches 10 bases. CDR1 and CDR2 from the germline V gene are SGHRS and YFSETQ. J lost 6 bases, V lost 2 bases, and 4 bases had no gene match. The CDR3 covers 15 residues. The DNA of the CDR3 is TGCGCCAGCAGCTTCGGGACTAGCGTATCCGGGGAGCTGTTTTTT. Its protein is CASSFGTSVSGELFF. Full variable domain (outside the CDR3, taken from reference TRBV5-1 and TRBJ2-2): KAGVTQTPRYLIKTRGQQVTLSCSPISGHRSVSWYQQTPGQGLQFLFEYFSETQRNKGNFPGRFSGRQFSNSRSEMNVSTLELGDSALYLCASSFGTSVSGELFFGEGSRLTVL.